This T cell receptor (beta chain) was sequenced in a study of blood T cell repertoires in COVID-19. Study in general: Sites in the United States, Italy and Spain provided acute and convalescent COVID-19 samples. PBMCs, B-cell-depleted T cells, or T cells provided the cDNA or gDNA that made up the material.

In the authors' workflow: Estimation of nucleated cell counts was performed using reference gene primer amplification. Method: immunoSEQ multiplex PCR; TCRdb's copy keeps in-frame clones and lacks some. V and J calls and clone size are those listed in that table; D and trimming were worked out from the DNA. The sample includes fewer than 150,000 clones, over 75% seen only once; the top ten take about 2.9%. This clone was observed a few times. The CDR3 runs to 13 residues. V lost 2 bases and J 4 bases, leaving 6 bases between the germline ends. Germline V lookup: CDR1 SGHDT, CDR2 YYEEEE. This chain links TRBV5-6 with TRBJ2-2; the D is unclear. This TCR derives from a man over 45 with acute or convalescent COVID-19. The sequencing sample was made of peripheral blood. Here the CDR3 DNA reads TGTGCCAGCAGCTTTCCCAGCACCGGGGAGCTGTTTTTT. It encodes CASSFPSTGELFF.